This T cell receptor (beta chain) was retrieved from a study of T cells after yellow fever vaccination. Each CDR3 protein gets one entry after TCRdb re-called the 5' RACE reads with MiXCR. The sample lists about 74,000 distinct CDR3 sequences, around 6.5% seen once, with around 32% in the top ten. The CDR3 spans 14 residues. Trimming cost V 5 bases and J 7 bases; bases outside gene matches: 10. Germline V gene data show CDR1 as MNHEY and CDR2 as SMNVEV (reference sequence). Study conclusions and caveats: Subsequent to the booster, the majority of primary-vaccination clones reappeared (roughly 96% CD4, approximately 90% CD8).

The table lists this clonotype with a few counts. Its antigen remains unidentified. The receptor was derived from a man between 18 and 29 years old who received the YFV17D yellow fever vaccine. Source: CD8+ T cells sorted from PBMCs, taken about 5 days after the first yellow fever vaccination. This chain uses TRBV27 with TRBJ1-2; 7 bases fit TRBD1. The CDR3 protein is CASSQAGGSSGYTF. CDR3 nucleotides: TGTGCCAGCAGTCAGGCAGGGGGTTCGAGTGGCTACACCTTC.